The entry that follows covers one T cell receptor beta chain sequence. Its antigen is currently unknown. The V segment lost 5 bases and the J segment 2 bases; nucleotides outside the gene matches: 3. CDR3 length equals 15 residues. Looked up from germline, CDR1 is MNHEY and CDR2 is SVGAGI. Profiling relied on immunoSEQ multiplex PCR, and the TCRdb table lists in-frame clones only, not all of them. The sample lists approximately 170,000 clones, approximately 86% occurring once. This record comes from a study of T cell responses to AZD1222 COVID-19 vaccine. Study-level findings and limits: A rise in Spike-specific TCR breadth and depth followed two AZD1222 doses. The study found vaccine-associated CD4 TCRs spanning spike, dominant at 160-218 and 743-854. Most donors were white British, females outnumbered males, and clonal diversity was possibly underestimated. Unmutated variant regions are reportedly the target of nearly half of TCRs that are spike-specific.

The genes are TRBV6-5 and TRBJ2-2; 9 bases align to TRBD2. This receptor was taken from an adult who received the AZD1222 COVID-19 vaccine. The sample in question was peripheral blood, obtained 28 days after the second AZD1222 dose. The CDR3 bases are TGTGCCAGCAGTCCGGGACTAGCAAACACCGGGGAGCTGTTTTTT. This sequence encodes CASSPGLANTGELFF.